Following are 15 T cell receptor beta chains from one sample sequenced in a study of cytomegalovirus exposure and HLA in healthy donors. In the PCR, 60 Vbeta and 13 Jbeta primers were used. Libraries were prepared by immunoSEQ multiplex PCR; TCRdb keeps only in-frame clonotypes and omits some of them. This sample has 99,000 or so clones, with about 83% found just once. The material sequenced was PBMCs. The origin of the receptors is a man aged 18 to 35 in good health and CMV-seronegative.

The V call is TRBV28, the J call TRBJ2-7, with 7 bases aligning to TRBD2. The V segment lost 4 bases and the J segment 0 bases; nucleotides outside the gene matches: 9. In germline, CDR1 is MDHEN, CDR2 SYDVKM. The CDR3 covers 16 residues. CDR3 sequence: CASSYQPIAGSYEQYF. Here the CDR3 DNA reads TGTGCCAGCAGTTATCAGCCTATAGCGGGCTCCTACGAGCAGTACTTC.

The chain links TRBV5-1 to TRBJ1-2; the D is unclear. V gave up 0 bases and J gave up 7 bases, with 7 bases separating them. Germline loops: CDR1 SGHRS, CDR2 YFSETQ. CDR3 length: 12 amino acids. For the CDR3, the DNA is TGCGCCAGCAGCTTGGCACAGCTTGGCTACACCTTC. It is translated as CASSLAQLGYTF.

This chain uses TRBV30 with TRBJ2-3; D gene uncertain. V gave up 2 bases and J gave up 3 bases, with 3 bases separating them. Germline-derived CDR1 and CDR2 are GTSNPN and SVGIG (reference sequence). There are 11 residues in the CDR3. This chain's CDR3 is CAWSSTDTQYF. CDR3 sequence (DNA): TGTGCCTGGAGTTCAACAGATACGCAGTATTTT.

This clone was detected only once. V usage is TRBV7-9 and J usage is TRBJ2-1; 7 bases are a match to TRBD1. Per germline, CDR1 SEHNR and CDR2 FQNEAQ (reference sequence). Trimming cost V 3 bases and J 5 bases; bases outside gene matches: 7. This CDR3 is built from 15 residues. Here the CDR3 DNA reads TGTGCCAGCAGCTTGAGGGACAGCTCGAACAATGAGCAGTTCTTC. Its protein product is CASSLRDSSNNEQFF.

The rearrangement uses TRBV5-4 and TRBJ1-1; D uncertain. This CDR3 has 11 amino acids. Germline CDR1 is SGHNT and CDR2 is YYREEE (reference sequence). Trimming shortened V by 4 bases and J by 7 bases, and 8 bases separated the two germline ends. Written as DNA, the CDR3 is TGTGCCAGCAGCCGTGCCAGTGAAGCTTTCTTT. This codes for CASSRASEAFF.

This clone was found a few times. The chain combines TRBV6-1 with TRBJ1-2; D is possibly TRBD1 (6 bases). The V gene's germline CDR1 is MNHNS and CDR2 SASEGT. This CDR3 is built from 15 residues. V was cut by 0 bases and J by 4 bases, with 12 bases left in between. The CDR3 loop is CASSEAKQGIYGYTF. CDR3 sequence (DNA): TGTGCCAGCAGTGAAGCGAAACAGGGCATCTATGGCTACACCTTC.

This chain uses TRBV9 with TRBJ1-1; 8 positions agree with TRBD1. Germline CDR1 reads SGDLS; CDR2 reads YYNGEE. V shed 0 bases, J shed 1 base, and the junction held 2 bases outside the gene matches. CDR3 length: 15 residues. The CDR3 loop reads CASSVGTGPNTEAFF. The CDR3, as DNA: TGTGCCAGCAGCGTAGGGACAGGGCCGAACACTGAAGCTTTCTTT.

This clone came up a few times. V usage is TRBV6-5 and J usage is TRBJ2-7; the D gene is possibly TRBD1 (6 bases). Germline loops: CDR1 MNHEY, CDR2 SVGAGI. The CDR3 loop spans 13 amino acids. Deletions cut 4 bases from V and 7 bases from J, with 14 bases between. The CDR3 DNA follows: TGTGCCAGCAGTTCGGACAGCATAACGGAGCAGTACTTC. This sequence encodes CASSSDSITEQYF.

The genes are TRBV28 and TRBJ2-5, with D possibly matching TRBD1 (6 bases). The end of the DNA aligns better with TRBJ2-7, so the J call may be wrong. The CDR3 is 13 residues long. Germline CDR1 is MDHEN and CDR2 is SYDVKM. The chain's CDR3 is CASSNRANYEQYF. The CDR3, as DNA: TGTGCCAGCAGCAACAGGGCTAACTACGAGCAGTACTTC.

The V call is TRBV7-2, the J call TRBJ2-7; weak D call: TRBD2 (5 bases). The germline CDR1 and CDR2 sequences are SGHTA and FQGNSA. Trimming removed 0 bases at V and 0 bases at J, with 9 bases between. The CDR3 covers 15 residues. The CDR3 DNA follows: TGTGCCAGCAGCTTAGCGGGCGGGCTCTCCTACGAGCAGTACTTC. Its translation is CASSLAGGLSYEQYF.

This rearrangement joins TRBV7-9 to TRBJ1-1; D ambiguous. The CDR3 consists of 14 residues. The germline V gene encodes CDR1 SEHNR and CDR2 FQNEAQ (reference sequence). V was shortened by 5 bases and J by 4 bases, with 14 bases between the two germline ends. This chain's CDR3 is CASSPTGGSTEAFF. The CDR3 nucleotides are TGTGCCAGCAGCCCCACCGGAGGGAGCACTGAAGCTTTCTTT. Supplemented by reference TRBV7-9 and TRBJ1-1, the full variable domain reads DTGVSQNPRHKITKRGQNVTFRCDPISEHNRLYWYRQTLGQGPEFLTYFQNEAQLEKSRLLSDRFSAERPKGSFSTLEIQRTEQGDSAMYLCASSPTGGSTEAFFGQGTRLTVV.

This sequence joins TRBV27 and TRBJ1-1; D possibly corresponds to TRBD1 (6 bases). Germline V gene lookup returns CDR1 MNHEY and CDR2 SMNVEV (reference sequence). CDR3 size: 15 residues. V was trimmed by 5 bases and J by 0 bases, leaving 13 bases between them. CDR3 loop: CASSPVRDMNTEAFF. The CDR3 DNA reads as TGTGCCAGCAGTCCGGTCAGGGACATGAACACTGAAGCTTTCTTT.

V usage is TRBV6-5 and J usage is TRBJ2-3, with TRBD1 as a possible D gene (6 bases). Germline V CDR1 and CDR2: MNHEY, SVGAGI. This CDR3 has 16 residues. V was clipped by 0 bases and J by 6 bases, with 16 bases between them. CDR3 amino acids: CASSYSNLQGIDTQYF. CDR3 bases: TGTGCCAGCAGTTACTCGAATTTACAGGGAATCGATACGCAGTATTTT.

The chain joins TRBV11-2 to TRBJ2-4, with D perhaps TRBD1 (6 bases). The V end was cut by 6 bases, the J end by 7 bases, with 16 bases between. The CDR3 runs to 14 residues. Per germline, CDR1 SGHAT and CDR2 FQNNGV. The CDR3 spells CASRAHREYNIQYF. In nucleotides, the CDR3 is TGTGCCAGCAGGGCCCACAGGGAGTATAACATTCAGTACTTC.

Notes on this clone: Its ends do not fully match the called genes, so a read error is possible. The chain joins TRBV7-9 to TRBJ1-1, with 7 bases aligning to TRBD1. The CDR3 sequence is 13 residues long. Germline assignment: CDR1 SEHNR and CDR2 FQNEAQ (reference sequence). CDR3 sequence (DNA): TGTTCCAGTACCGGACAGGTGAACACTGAAGCTTTCTTT. Its translation is CSSTGQVNTEAFF.